A single sample gave rise to the 6 T cell receptor beta chains below, sequenced in a study of control samples from healthy donors and cancer patients. Produced via immunoSEQ multiplex PCR; TCRdb's table is partial and in-frame only. The table lists 190,000 or so clones, 85% to 95% of them singletons. Sequences were obtained from blood. Every receptor here comes from a man younger than 35 in good health.

This clone appeared once. The rearrangement links TRBV7-9 to TRBJ1-2; D not resolved. In germline, CDR1 is SEHNR, CDR2 FQNEAQ (reference sequence). The ends were cut back, 5 bases at V and 5 bases at J, with 12 bases in the middle. This CDR3 is 13 amino acids long. The CDR3 DNA is TGTGCCAGCAGCCGATATTGGAGTTATGGCTACACCTTC. Amino acids: CASSRYWSYGYTF.

The chain combines TRBV6-1 with TRBJ2-5, with a tentative D call TRBD1 (5 bases). V was trimmed by 1 base and J by 0 bases, leaving 12 bases between them. Per the germline V gene, CDR1 is MNHNS and CDR2 is SASEGT. The CDR3 extends over 16 amino acids. CDR3 protein: CASSEEGNRYQETQYF. CDR3 bases: TGTGCCAGCAGTGAAGAGGGGAACAGATACCAAGAGACCCAGTACTTC.

The V gene is TRBV15, the J gene TRBJ1-2, with TRBD1 matching 9 bases. Per the germline V gene, CDR1 is LNHNV and CDR2 is YYDKDF (reference sequence). CDR3 length equals 13 residues. V lost 1 base to trimming and J lost 6 bases; unmatched junction nucleotides: 0. DNA for the CDR3: TGTGCCACCAGCAGAGGGACAGGGGATGGCTACACCTTC. As protein: CATSRGTGDGYTF.

V is TRBV5-1 and J is TRBJ2-7, with 10 bases aligning to TRBD2. The CDR3 is 14 residues long. V shed 3 bases and J 7 bases; nucleotides not matched to a gene: 7. Germline CDR1 is SGHRS and CDR2 is YFSETQ. DNA for the CDR3: TGCGCCAGCAGCTCTAGCGGGGGTACAGGAGAGCAGTACTTC. It codes for CASSSSGGTGEQYF.

This clone appeared once. The rearrangement uses TRBV5-4 and TRBJ2-1; D uncertain. This CDR3 comprises 11 residues. The germline V and J ends were trimmed by 0 bases and 10 bases, with 5 bases remaining between them. Germline assignment: CDR1 SGHNT and CDR2 YYREEE (reference sequence). In nucleotides, the CDR3 is TGTGCCAGCAGCTTGGGGCCCGAGCAGTTCTTC. Amino acids: CASSLGPEQFF.

V is TRBV29-1 and J is TRBJ2-7; 7 positions match TRBD1. J gave up 2 bases and V 6 bases, and 4 bases lay outside the gene matches. This CDR3 contains 12 residues. CDR1 is SQVTM, CDR2 ANQGSEA, per germline. The CDR3 loop is CSVTGYTYEQYF. The CDR3 DNA reads TGCAGCGTGACAGGGTACACCTACGAGCAGTACTTC.